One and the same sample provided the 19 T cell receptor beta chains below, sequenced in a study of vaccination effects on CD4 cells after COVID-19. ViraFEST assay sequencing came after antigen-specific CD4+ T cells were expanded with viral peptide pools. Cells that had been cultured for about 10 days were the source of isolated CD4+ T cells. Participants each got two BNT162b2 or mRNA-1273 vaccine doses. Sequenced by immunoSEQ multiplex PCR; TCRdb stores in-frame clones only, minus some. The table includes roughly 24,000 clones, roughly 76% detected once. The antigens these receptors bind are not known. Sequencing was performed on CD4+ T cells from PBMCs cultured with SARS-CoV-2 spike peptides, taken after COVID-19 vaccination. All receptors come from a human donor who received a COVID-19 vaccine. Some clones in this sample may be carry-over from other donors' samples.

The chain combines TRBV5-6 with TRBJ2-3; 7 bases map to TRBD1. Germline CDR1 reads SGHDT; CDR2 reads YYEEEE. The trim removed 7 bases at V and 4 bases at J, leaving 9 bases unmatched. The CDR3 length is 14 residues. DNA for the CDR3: TGTGCCAGCCTGGACAGGAGATCGTCAGATACGCAGTATTTT. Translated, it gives CASLDRRSSDTQYF.

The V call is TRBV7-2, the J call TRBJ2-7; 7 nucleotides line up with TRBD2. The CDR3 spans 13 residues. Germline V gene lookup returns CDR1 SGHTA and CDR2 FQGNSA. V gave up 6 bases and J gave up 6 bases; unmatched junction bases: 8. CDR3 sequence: CASRREREGEQYV. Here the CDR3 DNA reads TGTGCCAGCAGGAGGGAAAGGGAGGGCGAGCAGTACGTC.

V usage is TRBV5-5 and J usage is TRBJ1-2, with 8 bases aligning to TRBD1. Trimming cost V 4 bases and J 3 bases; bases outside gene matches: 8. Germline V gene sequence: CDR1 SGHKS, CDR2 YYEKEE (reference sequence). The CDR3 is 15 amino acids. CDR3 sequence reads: CASSQSGGLDYGYTF. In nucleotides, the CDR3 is TGTGCCAGCAGCCAATCAGGGGGCCTAGACTATGGCTACACCTTC.

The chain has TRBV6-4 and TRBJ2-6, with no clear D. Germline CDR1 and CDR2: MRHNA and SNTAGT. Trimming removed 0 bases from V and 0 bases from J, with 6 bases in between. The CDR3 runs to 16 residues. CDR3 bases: TGTGCCAGCAGTGACTCTAGGCGCTCTGGGGCCAACGTCCTGACTTTC. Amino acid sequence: CASSDSRRSGANVLTF.

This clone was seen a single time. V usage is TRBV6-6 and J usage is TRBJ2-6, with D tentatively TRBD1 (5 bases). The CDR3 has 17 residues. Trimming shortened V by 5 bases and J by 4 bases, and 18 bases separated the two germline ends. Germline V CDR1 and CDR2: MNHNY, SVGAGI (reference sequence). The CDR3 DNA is TGTGCCAGCAGTCGTATGATTCAGGGTTCCGGGGCCAACGTCCTGACTTTC. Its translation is CASSRMIQGSGANVLTF.

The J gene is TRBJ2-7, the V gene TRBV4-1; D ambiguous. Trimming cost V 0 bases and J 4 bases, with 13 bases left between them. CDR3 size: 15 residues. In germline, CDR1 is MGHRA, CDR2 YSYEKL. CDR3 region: CASSQDARGDYEQYV. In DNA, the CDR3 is TGCGCCAGCAGCCAAGATGCGCGCGGAGATTACGAGCAGTACGTC.

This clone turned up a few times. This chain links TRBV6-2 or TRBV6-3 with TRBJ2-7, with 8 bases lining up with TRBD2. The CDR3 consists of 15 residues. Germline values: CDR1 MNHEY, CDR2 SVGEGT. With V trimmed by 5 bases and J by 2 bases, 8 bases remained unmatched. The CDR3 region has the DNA TGTGCCAGCAGTAAACCCCTAGCGGGTGCCTACGAGCAGTACGTC. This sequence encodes CASSKPLAGAYEQYV.

CDR3 amino acids: CASSFDTNTEAFF. The CDR3 nucleotides read TGTGCCAGCAGCTTTGACACGAACACTGAAGCTTTCTTT. The chain carries TRBV7-3 and TRBJ1-1; unclear D gene. This CDR3 has 13 residues. Trimming stripped 3 bases from V and 1 base from J, with 6 bases between. Germline CDR1 and CDR2: SGHTA and FQGTGA.

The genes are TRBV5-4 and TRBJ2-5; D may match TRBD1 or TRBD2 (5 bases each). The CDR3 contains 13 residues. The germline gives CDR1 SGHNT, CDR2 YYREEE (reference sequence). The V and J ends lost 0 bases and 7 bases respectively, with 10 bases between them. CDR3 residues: CASSLDSGGTQYF. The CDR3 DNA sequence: TGTGCCAGCAGCTTGGACAGTGGGGGGACCCAGTACTTC.

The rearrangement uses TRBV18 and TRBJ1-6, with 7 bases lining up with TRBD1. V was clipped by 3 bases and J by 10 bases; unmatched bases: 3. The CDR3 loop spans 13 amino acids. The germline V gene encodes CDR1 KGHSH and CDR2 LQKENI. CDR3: CASSPGTESPLHF. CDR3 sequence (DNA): TGTGCCAGCTCACCCGGGACAGAATCACCCCTCCACTTT.

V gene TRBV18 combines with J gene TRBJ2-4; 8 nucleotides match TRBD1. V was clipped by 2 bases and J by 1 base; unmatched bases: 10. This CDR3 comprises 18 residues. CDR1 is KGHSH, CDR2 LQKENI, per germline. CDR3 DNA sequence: TGTGCCAGCTCACCAACACGGACAGGGCCGAGTGCCAAAAACATTCAGTACTTC. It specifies CASSPTRTGPSAKNIQYF.

CDR3 residues: CASSHIRQRTEAFF. The CDR3 DNA follows: TGTGCCAGCAGCCATATTCGCCAGAGGACTGAAGCTTTCTTT. The V gene is TRBV7-2, the J gene TRBJ1-1; D call uncertain. The ends were cut back, 5 bases at V and 5 bases at J, with 15 bases in the middle. CDR3 length: 14 amino acids. Germline loops: CDR1 SGHTA, CDR2 FQGNSA.

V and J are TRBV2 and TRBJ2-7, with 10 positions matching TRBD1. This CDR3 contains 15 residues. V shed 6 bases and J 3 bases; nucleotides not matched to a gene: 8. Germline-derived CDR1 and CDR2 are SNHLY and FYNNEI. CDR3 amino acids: CASSWDRGLLYEQYV. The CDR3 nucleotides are TGTGCCAGCAGCTGGGACAGGGGCCTTCTCTACGAGCAGTACGTC.

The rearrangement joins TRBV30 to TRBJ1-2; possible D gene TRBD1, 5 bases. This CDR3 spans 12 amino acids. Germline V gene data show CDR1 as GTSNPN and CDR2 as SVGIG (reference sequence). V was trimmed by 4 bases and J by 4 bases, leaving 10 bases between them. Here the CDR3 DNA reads TGTGCCTGGACCCGACAGCGCTATGGCTACACCTTC. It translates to CAWTRQRYGYTF.

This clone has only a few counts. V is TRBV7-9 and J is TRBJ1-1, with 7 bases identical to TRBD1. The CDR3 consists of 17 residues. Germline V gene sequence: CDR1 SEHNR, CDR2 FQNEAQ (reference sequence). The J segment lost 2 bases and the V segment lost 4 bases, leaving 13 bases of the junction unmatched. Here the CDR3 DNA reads TGTGCCAGCAGCTCCCGCTGGGGGACAGCCAATAACACTGAAGCTTTCTTT. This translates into CASSSRWGTANNTEAFF.

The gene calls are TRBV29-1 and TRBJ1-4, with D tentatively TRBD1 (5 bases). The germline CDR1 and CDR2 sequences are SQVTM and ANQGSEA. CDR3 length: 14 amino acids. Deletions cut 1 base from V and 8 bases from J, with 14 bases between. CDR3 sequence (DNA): TGCAGCGTTGAAGGCTACGACAGAGGGGAAAAACTGTTTTTT. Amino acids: CSVEGYDRGEKLFF.

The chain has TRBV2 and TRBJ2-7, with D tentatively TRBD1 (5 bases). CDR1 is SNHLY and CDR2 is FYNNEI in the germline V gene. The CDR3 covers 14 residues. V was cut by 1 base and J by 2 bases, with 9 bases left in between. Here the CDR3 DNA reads TGTGCCAGCAGTGAAGGGGGCAATCCCTACGAGCAGTACGTC. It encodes CASSEGGNPYEQYV.

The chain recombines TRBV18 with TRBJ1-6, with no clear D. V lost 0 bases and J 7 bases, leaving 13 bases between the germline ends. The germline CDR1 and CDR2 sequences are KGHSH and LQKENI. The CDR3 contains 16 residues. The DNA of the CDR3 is TGTGCCAGCTCACCACCTCTACCCGGACGGAATTCACCCCTCCACTTT. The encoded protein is CASSPPLPGRNSPLHF.

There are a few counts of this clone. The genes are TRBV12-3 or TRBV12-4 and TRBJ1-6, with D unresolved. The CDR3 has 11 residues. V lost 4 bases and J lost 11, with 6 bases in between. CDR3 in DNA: TGTGCCAGCAGTTCAGGAGCACCCCTCCACTTT. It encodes CASSSGAPLHF.